The subject of this entry is one T cell receptor beta chain. Its target is not known. The data originate from a study of OX40 agonist ivuxolimab in advanced cancers. At the level of the study: Partial responses, seen in three patients, involved one hepatocellular carcinoma and two cutaneous melanomas. Broader study findings: On average, a greater number of expanded clones characterised CD8+ T cells relative to CD4+.

Per germline, CDR1 SNHLY and CDR2 FYNNEI. The CDR3 sequence is 15 residues long. The V and J ends lost 3 bases and 5 bases, in that order; junction bases with no gene match: 6. Produced via immunoSEQ multiplex PCR; TCRdb's table is partial and in-frame only. Among about 66,000 clones listed, roughly 87% were seen once. The sequence was obtained from an adult with an advanced solid tumor such as melanoma, head and neck, liver or kidney cancer. The material was CD4+ or CD8+ T cells sorted from blood, obtained in a trial of the OX40 agonist ivuxolimab. The chain employs TRBV2 and TRBJ2-2; 7 nucleotides line up with TRBD1. The CDR3 sequence: CASSDNRGATGELFF. In DNA, the CDR3 is TGTGCCAGCAGTGATAACAGGGGAGCGACCGGGGAGCTGTTTTTT.